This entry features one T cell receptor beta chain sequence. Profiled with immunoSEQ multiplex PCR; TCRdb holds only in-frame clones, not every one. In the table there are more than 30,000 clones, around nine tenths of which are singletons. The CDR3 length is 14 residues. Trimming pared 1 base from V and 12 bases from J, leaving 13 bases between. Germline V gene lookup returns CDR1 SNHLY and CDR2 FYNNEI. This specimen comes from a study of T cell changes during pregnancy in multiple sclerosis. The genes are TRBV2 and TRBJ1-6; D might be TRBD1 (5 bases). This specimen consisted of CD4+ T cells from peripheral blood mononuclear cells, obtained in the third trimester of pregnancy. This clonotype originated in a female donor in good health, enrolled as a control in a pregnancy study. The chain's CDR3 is CASSEESGYGPLHF. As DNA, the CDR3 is TGTGCCAGCAGTGAAGAGTCAGGGTACGGACCCCTCCACTTT.